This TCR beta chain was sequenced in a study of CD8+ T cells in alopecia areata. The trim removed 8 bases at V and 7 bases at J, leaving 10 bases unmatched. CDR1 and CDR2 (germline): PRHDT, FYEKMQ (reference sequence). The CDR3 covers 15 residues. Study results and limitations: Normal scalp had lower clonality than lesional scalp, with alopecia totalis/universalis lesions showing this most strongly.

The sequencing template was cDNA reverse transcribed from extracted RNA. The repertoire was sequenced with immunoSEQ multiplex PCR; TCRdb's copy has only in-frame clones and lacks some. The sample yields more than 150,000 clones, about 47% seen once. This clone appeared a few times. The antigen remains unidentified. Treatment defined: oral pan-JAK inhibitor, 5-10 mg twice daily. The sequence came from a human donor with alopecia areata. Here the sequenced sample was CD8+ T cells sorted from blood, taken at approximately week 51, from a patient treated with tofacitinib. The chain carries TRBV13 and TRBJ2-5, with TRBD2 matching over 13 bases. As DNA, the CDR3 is TGTGCCAGCTCTTCTCGGACTAGCGGGGGAGTGACCCAGTACTTC. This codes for CASSSRTSGGVTQYF.